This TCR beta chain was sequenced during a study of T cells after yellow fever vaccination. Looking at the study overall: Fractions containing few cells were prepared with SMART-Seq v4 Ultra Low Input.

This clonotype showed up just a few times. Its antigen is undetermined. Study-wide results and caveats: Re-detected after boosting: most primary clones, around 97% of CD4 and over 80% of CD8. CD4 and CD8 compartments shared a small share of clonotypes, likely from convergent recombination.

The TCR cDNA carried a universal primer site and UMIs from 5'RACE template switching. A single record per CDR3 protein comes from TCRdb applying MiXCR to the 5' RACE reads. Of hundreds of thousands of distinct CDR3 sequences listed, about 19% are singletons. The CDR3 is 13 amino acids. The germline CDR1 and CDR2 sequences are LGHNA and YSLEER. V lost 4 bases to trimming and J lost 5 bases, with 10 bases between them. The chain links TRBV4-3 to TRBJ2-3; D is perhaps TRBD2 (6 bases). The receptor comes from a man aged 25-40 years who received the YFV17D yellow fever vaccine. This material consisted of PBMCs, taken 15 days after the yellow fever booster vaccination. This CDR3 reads CASSPQGGDTQYF. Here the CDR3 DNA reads TGCGCCAGCAGCCCGCAGGGAGGAGATACGCAGTATTTT.